A selection of T cell receptor beta chains follows, all from one sample in a study of shared clonotypes between healthy human individuals. Sequencing was performed with immunoSEQ multiplex PCR; in TCRdb, only in-frame clones are kept and a portion is missing. The data contain 800,000 or so clones, 95% to 97% of them seen just once; the ten biggest clones take up approximately 0.2%. Sequenced material: naive CD8+ T cells sorted from blood. These receptor sequences come from a man aged 25-45 years in good health. The CDR3 runs from the conserved cysteine through the conserved F or W.

j_gene	v_gene	CDR3aa
TRBJ2-7	TRBV28	CATIPPTSGEYSSYEQYF
TRBJ2-3	TRBV9	CASSVGGRAPDTQYF
TRBJ2-5	TRBV7-3	CASSYQGTGSQETQYF
TRBJ2-3	TRBV7-8	CASSTNRIDTQYF
TRBJ2-7	TRBV13	CASSFTTSPYEQYF
TRBJ1-1	TRBV5-1	CASSHSGQGMNTEAFF
TRBJ2-7	TRBV4-1	CASSQALAGSYEQYF
TRBJ2-7	TRBV7-2	CASSLFVSYEQYF
TRBJ1-2	TRBV9	CASSAEGYGYTF
TRBJ2-7	TRBV7-9	CASSAAGTGAYEQYF
TRBJ1-4	TRBV9	CASSQGTGTVEKLFF
TRBJ2-5	TRBV5-1	CASSLTSAQETQYF
TRBJ2-7	TRBV10-3	CAINEREGTEQYF
TRBJ1-4	TRBV7-9	CASSHNRATNEKLFF
TRBJ2-1	TRBV27	CASSYSSGSYNEQFF
TRBJ1-4	TRBV6-1	CASGDGTGGEKLFF
TRBJ1-5	TRBV30	CAWSLHPGQVNQPQHF
TRBJ2-2	TRBV4-1	CASSHPDRYTGELFF
TRBJ2-7	TRBV16	CASSPLPSGKSYEQYF
TRBJ2-7	TRBV7-9	CASSPIAGVYEQYF
TRBJ2-7	TRBV10-3	CAISESRLSSYEQYF
TRBJ2-7	TRBV5-6	CASSPGLAGTEQYF
TRBJ2-7	TRBV7-9	CASSPARRNDEQYF
TRBJ1-2	TRBV9	CASSVDGGYTF
TRBJ2-3	TRBV7-2	CASSLFNGISLGDTQYF
TRBJ2-7	TRBV27	CASSLAGYSSYEQYF
TRBJ2-6	TRBV7-7	CASSVHSKCQSRANVLTF
TRBJ2-1	TRBV13	CASSSAGRDNEQFF
TRBJ2-7	TRBV19	CASSLGLGAYEQYF
TRBJ1-1	TRBV18	CASSPPGQGLLNTEAFF
TRBJ2-7	TRBV11-1	CASSLELAGAYEQYF
TRBJ1-5	TRBV27	CASSLRGDQPQHF
TRBJ2-7	TRBV19	CASSPTATSGSYEQYF
TRBJ2-2	TRBV7-9	CASSTGLAGVRTGELFF
TRBJ1-5	TRBV19	CASSFSGGNQPQHF
TRBJ2-5	TRBV18	CASSPPATGWETQYF
TRBJ2-1	TRBV9	CASSVVTGDEQFF
TRBJ2-1	TRBV10-1	CASSDTGTYNEQFF
TRBJ2-7	TRBV27	CASRPPLGETKYEQYF
TRBJ1-1	TRBV6-5	CASVQGNTEAFF
TRBJ2-5	TRBV7-3	CASSLPGTRGQETQYF
TRBJ2-7	TRBV5-1	CASSLGDRASFSYEQYF
TRBJ2-4	TRBV13	CASSLRTSGRKAKNIQYF
TRBJ2-5	TRBV11-2	CASSSRDSEQETQYF
TRBJ2-2	TRBV6-5	CASSSYTAGELFF
TRBJ2-3	TRBV9	CASSVDGLGTDTQYF
TRBJ1-1	TRBV18	CASSPTGTEAFF
TRBJ1-1	TRBV19	CASSLGTEAFF
TRBJ2-7	TRBV7-7	CASSPLFGGKNEQYF
TRBJ2-2	TRBV14	CASSQLAGVPPGTGELFF
TRBJ2-7	TRBV27	CASSPQIGDEQYF
TRBJ2-1	TRBV28	CASSLLIAGTYNEQFF
TRBJ2-7	TRBV2	CASSGSGGPSYEQYF
TRBJ2-3	TRBV28	CASSHLRETTDTQYF
TRBJ2-7	TRBV11-2	CASRVSGYEQYF
TRBJ2-3	TRBV27	CASSLSRRTDTQYF
TRBJ1-1	TRBV6-5	CASSLAGGAAEAFF
TRBJ2-3	TRBV11-2	CASRSGQGGTDTQYF
TRBJ2-6	TRBV27	CASSWFVAGSSGANVLTF